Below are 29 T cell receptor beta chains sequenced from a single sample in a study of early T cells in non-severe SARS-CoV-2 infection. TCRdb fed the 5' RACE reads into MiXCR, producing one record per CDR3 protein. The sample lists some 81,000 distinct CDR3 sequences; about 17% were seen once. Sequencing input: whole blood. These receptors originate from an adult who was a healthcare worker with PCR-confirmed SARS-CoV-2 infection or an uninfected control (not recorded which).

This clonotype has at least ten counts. In nucleotides, the CDR3 is TGTGCCAGCAGCTTAAGGTCGGGGGAGGACCCCATTGGAGAGACCCAGTACTTC. As protein: CASSLRSGEDPIGETQYF. V usage is TRBV7-9 and J usage is TRBJ2-5, with a weak D call TRBD2 (6 bases). The CDR3 extends over 18 amino acids. The V end was cut by 2 bases, the J end by 4 bases, with 23 bases between. Germline assignment: CDR1 SEHNR and CDR2 FQNEAQ (reference sequence). Together with reference TRBV7-9 and TRBJ2-5, the CDR3 gives the full variable domain: DTGVSQNPRHKITKRGQNVTFRCDPISEHNRLYWYRQTLGQGPEFLTYFQNEAQLEKSRLLSDRFSAERPKGSFSTLEIQRTEQGDSAMYLCASSLRSGEDPIGETQYFGPGTRLLVL.

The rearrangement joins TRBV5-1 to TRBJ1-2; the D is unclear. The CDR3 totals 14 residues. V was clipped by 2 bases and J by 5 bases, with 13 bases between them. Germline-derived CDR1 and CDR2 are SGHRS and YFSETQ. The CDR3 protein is CASSFSGLQYGYTF. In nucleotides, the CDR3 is TGCGCCAGCAGCTTTTCAGGATTACAGTATGGCTACACCTTC.

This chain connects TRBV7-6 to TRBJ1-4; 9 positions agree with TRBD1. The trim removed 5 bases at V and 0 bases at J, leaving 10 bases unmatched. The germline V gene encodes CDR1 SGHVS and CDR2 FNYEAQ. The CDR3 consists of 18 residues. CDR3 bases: TGTGCCAGCAGCCCCCCTGGGGGACAGGGCCCAACTAATGAAAAACTGTTTTTT. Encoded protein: CASSPPGGQGPTNEKLFF.

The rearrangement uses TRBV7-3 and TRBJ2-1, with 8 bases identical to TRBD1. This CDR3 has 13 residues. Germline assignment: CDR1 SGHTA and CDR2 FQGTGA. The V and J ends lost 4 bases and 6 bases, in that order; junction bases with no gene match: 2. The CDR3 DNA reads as TGTGCCAGCAGCTCCGGACAGGGCAATGAGCAGTTCTTC. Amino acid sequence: CASSSGQGNEQFF. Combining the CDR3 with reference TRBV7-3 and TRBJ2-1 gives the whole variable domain GAGVSQTPSNKVTEKGKYVELRCDPISGHTALYWYRQSLGQGPEFLIYFQGTGAADDSGLPNDRFFAVRPEGSVSTLKIQRTERGDSAVYLCASSSGQGNEQFFGPGTRLTVL.

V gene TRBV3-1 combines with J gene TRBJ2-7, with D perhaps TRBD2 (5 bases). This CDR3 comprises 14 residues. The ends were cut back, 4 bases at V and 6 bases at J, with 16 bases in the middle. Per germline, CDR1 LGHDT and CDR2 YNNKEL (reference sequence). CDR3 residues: CASSPTNDGSEQYF. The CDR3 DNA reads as TGTGCCAGCAGCCCCACAAACGATGGGAGCGAGCAGTACTTC.

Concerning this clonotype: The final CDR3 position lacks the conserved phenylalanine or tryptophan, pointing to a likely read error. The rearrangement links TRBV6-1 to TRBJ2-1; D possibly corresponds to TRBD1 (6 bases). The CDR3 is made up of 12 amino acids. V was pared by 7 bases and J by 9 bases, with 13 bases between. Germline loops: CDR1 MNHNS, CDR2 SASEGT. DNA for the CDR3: TGTGCCAGCACCTTGATGGGGGCTGAGCAGTTCTCC. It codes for CASTLMGAEQFS.

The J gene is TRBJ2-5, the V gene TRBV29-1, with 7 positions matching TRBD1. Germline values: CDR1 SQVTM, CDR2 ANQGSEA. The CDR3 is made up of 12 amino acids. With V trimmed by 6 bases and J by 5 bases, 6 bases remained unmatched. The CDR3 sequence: CSVYRGEETQYF. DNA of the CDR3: TGCAGCGTCTACAGGGGAGAGGAGACCCAGTACTTC.

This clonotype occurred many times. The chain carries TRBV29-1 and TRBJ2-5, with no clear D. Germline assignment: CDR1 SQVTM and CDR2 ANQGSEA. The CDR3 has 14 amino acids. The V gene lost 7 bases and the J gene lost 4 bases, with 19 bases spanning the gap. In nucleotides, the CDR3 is TGCAGCGGCGGACCACCTGGTCAAGGAGAGACCCAGTACTTC. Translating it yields CSGGPPGQGETQYF. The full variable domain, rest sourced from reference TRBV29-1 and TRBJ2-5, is SAVISQKPSRDICQRGTSLTIQCQVDSQVTMMFWYRQQPGQSLTLIATANQGSEATYESGFVIDKFPISRPNLTFSTLTVSNMSPEDSSIYLCSGGPPGQGETQYFGPGTRLLVL.

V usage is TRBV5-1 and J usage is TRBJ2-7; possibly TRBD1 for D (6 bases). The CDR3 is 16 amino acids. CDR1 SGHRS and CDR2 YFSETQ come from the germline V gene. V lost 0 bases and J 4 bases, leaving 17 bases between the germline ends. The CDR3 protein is CASSLAWRQAPYEQYF. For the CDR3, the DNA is TGCGCCAGCAGCTTGGCCTGGAGACAGGCCCCTTACGAGCAGTACTTC.

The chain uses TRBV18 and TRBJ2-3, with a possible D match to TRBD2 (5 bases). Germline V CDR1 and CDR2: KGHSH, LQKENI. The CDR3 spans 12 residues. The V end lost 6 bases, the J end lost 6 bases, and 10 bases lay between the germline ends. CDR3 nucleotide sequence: TGTGCCAGCTCCTATGCGGGCGATACGCAGTATTTT. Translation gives CASSYAGDTQYF.

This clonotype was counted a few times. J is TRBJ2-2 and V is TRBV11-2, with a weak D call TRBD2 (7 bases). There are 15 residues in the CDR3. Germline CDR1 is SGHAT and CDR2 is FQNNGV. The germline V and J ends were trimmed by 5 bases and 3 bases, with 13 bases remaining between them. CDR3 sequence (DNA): TGTGCCAGCAGCGGGAGGGACACCCACACCGGGGAGCTGTTTTTT. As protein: CASSGRDTHTGELFF.

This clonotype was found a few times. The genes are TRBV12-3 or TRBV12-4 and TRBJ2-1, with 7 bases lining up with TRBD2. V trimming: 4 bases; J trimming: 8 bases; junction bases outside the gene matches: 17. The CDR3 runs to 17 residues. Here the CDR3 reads CASSSLFWGEGVHEQFF. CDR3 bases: TGTGCCAGCAGTTCCTTGTTCTGGGGGGAGGGCGTGCATGAGCAGTTCTTC.

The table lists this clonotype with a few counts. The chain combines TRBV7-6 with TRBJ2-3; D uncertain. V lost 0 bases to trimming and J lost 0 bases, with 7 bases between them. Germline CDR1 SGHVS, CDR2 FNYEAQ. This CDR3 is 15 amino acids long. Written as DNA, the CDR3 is TGTGCCAGCAGCTTAGCCGGAAGTAGCACAGATACGCAGTATTTT. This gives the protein CASSLAGSSTDTQYF.

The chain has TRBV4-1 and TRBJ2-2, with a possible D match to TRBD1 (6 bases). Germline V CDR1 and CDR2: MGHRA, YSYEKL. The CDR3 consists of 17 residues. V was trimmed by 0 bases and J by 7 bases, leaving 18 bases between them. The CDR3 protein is CASSQDNYEGVGGELFF. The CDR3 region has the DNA TGCGCCAGCAGCCAAGATAATTACGAGGGGGTAGGCGGGGAGCTGTTTTTT.

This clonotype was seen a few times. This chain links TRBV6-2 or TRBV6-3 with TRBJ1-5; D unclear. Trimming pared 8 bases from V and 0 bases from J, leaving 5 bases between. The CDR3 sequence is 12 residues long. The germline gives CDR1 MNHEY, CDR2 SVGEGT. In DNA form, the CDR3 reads TGTGCCAGCGGTCATAGCAATCAGCCCCAGCATTTT. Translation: CASGHSNQPQHF.

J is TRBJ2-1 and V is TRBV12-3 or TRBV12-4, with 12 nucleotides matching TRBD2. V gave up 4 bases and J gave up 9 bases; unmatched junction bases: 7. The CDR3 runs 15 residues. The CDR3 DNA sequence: TGTGCCAGCAGTTCCCCTAGCGGGAGGGCCACTGAGCAGTTCTTC. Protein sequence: CASSSPSGRATEQFF.

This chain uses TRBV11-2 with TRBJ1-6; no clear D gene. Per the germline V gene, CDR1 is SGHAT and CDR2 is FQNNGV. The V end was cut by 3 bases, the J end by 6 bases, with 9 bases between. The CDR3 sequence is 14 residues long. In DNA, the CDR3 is TGTGCCAGCAGCTTCTTTGGTAGTAATTCACCCCTCCACTTT. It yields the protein CASSFFGSNSPLHF.

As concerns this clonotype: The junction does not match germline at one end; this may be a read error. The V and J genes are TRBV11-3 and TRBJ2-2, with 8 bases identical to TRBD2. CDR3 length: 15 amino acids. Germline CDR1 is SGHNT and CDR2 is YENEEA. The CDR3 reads CASSLAGSNTGELFF. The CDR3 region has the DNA TGTGCCAGCAGTTTAGCGGGATCGAACACCGGGGAGCTGTTTTTT.

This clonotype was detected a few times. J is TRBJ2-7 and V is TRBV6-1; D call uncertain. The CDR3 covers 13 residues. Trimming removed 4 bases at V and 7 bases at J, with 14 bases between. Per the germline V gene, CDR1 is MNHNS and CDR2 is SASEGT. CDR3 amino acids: CASSAVRAGEQYF. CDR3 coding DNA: TGTGCCAGCAGTGCGGTCCGGGCCGGGGAGCAGTACTTC.

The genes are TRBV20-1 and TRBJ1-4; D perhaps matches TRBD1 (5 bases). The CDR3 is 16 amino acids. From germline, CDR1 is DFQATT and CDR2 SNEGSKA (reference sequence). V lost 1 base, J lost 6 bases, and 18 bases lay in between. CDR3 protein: CSARVRAPSGDEKLFF. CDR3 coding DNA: TGCAGTGCTAGAGTCCGGGCTCCCTCGGGGGATGAAAAACTGTTTTTT.

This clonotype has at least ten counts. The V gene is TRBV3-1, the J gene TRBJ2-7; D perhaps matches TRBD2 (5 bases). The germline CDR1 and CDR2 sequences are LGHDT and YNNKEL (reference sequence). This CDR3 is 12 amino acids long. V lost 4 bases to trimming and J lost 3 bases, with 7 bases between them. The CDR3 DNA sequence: TGTGCCAGCAGCCCCCGGGACTACGAGCAGTACTTC. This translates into CASSPRDYEQYF.

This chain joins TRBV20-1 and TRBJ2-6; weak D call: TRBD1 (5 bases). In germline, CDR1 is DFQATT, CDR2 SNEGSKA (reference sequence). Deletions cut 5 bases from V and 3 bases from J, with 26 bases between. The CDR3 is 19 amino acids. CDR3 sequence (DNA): TGCAGTGCTCCAACTTTAGAAGGGGATAACTTACGTGGGGCCAACGTCCTGACTTTC. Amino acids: CSAPTLEGDNLRGANVLTF.

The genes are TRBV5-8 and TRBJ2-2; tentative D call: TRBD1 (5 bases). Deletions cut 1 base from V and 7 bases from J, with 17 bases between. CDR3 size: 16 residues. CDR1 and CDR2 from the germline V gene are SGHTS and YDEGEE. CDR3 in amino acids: CASSLLTKGPVGELFF. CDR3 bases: TGTGCCAGCAGCTTGTTAACCAAGGGGCCTGTCGGGGAGCTGTTTTTT.

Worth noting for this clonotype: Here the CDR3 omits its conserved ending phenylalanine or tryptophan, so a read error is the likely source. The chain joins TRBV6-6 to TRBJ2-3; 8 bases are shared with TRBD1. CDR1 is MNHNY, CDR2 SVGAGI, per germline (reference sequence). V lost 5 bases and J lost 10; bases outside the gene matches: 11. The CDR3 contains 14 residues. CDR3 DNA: TGTGCCAGCAGTACCGTCCAGCCGGGACAGGCGCAGTATATT. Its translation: CASSTVQPGQAQYI.

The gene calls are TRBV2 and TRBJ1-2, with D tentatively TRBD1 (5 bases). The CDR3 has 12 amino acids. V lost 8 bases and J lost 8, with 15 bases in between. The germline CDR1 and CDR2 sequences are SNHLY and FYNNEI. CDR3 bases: TGTGCCAGCCCGGAGGATGGGGGAGGCTACACCTTC. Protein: CASPEDGGGYTF.

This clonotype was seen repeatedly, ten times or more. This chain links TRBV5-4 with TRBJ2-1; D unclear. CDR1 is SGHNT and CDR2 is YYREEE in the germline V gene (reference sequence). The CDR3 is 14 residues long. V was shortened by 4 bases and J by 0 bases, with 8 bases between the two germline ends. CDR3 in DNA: TGTGCCAGCAGCCCCTCGGCCTCCTACAATGAGCAGTTCTTC. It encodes CASSPSASYNEQFF.

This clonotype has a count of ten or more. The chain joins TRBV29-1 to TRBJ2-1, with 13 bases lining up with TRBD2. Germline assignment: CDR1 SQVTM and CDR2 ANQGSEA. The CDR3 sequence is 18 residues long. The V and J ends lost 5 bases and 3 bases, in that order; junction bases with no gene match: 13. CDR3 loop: CSVPRRTSGGTSYNEQFF. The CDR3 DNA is TGCAGCGTTCCTCGGAGGACTAGCGGGGGAACAAGCTACAATGAGCAGTTCTTC.

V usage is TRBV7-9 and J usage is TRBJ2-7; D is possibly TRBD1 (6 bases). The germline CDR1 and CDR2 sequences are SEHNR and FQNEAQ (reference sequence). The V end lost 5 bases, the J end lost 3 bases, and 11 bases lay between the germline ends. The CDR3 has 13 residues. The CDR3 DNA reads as TGTGCCAGCAGCGCAGGGGCCAGCTACGAGCAGTACTTC. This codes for CASSAGASYEQYF.

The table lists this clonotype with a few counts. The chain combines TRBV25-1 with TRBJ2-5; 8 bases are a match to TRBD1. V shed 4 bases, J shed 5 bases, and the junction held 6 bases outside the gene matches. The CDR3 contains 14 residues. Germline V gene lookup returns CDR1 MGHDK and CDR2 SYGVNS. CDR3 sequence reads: CASSGGQGYETQYF. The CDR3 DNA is TGTGCCAGCAGTGGTGGACAGGGCTATGAGACCCAGTACTTC. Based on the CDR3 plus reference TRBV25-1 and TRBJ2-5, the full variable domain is EADIYQTPRYLVIGTGKKITLECSQTMGHDKMYWYQQDPGMELHLIHYSYGVNSTEKGDLSSESTVSRIRTEHFPLTLESARPSHTSQYLCASSGGQGYETQYFGPGTRLLVL.